The clone carrying this TCR beta chain was seen repeatedly, ten times or more. TCRdb re-analysed the RT-PCR reads in MiXCR, keeping a single row per CDR3 protein. The top ten clones hold approximately 10% of a sample with roughly 250,000 distinct CDR3 sequences, around 14% of them seen once. The length of the CDR3 is 14 residues. CDR1 and CDR2 (germline): SGHRS, YFSETQ. The V end was cut by 4 bases, the J end by 9 bases, with 17 bases between. This sample was taken from a study of patients and donors after allogeneic stem cell transplantation. The receptor comes from a human donor who was either an allogeneic HSCT recipient or a stem cell or donor lymphocyte infusion donor (not recorded which). It is not recorded whose cells these are; they may come from a transplant donor. The chain combines TRBV5-1 with TRBJ2-1; the D is unclear. Input material: blood, either unsorted or a sorted T cell fraction (not recorded which). CDR3 amino acids: CASSKESRFTEQFF. CDR3 nucleotides: TGCGCCAGCAGCAAGGAATCCCGATTTACTGAGCAGTTCTTC.